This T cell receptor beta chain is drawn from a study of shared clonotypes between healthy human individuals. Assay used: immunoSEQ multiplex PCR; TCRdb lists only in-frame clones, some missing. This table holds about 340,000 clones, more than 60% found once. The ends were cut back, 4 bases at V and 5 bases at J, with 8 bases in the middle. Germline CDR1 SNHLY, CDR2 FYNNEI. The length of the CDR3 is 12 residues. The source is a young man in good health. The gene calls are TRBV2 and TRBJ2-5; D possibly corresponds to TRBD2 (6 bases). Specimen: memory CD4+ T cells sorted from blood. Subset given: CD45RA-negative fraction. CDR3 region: CASSGLGETQYF. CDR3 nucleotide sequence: TGTGCCAGCAGTGGACTAGGGGAGACCCAGTACTTC.